This T cell receptor (beta chain) was sequenced for a study of graft-versus-host responses after intestinal transplantation. This clone has a single count. Its target is not known. Notes on the study in general: Those patients showing graft-donor T cell macrochimerism displayed high graft-versus-host to host-versus-graft clonal ratios in allografts. Recipient marrow held GvH clones, some first seen in ileum or blood.

The method was immunoSEQ multiplex PCR; TCRdb's version includes in-frame clones alone and lacks a portion of them. The sample lists 85,000 to 100,000 clones, more than 70% seen once, with 1.4% in the top ten. The CDR3 is 14 residues long. Germline CDR1 and CDR2: MNHNS and SASEGT. V lost 6 bases and J 1 base, leaving 7 bases between the germline ends. The TCR comes from a human patient who received an intestinal transplant, so some T cells may come from the graft donor. V gene TRBV6-1 combines with J gene TRBJ1-6; the D gene is possibly TRBD1 (5 bases). The material sequenced was PBMCs, taken 255 days after intestinal transplant. The CDR3 here is CASSPGSYNSPLHF. The CDR3, as DNA: TGTGCCAGCAGCCCAGGGTCCTATAATTCACCCCTCCACTTT.